Below, 18 T cell receptor beta chains from the same sample are listed, as sequenced in a study of blood T cell repertoires in COVID-19. Profiled with immunoSEQ multiplex PCR; TCRdb holds only in-frame clones, not every one. This repertoire shows 310,000 or so clones, roughly 87% found once; its top ten account for around 8.9%. Sequencing was performed on PBMCs or T cells enriched from blood (not recorded which). The receptors stem from a woman in her late teens or twenties who had recovered from COVID-19.

The chain couples TRBV2 to TRBJ2-3, with D possibly matching TRBD2 (6 bases). V was trimmed by 7 bases and J by 5 bases, leaving 25 bases between them. CDR1 is SNHLY, CDR2 FYNNEI, per germline. This CDR3 contains 17 residues. CDR3 loop: CASIPALGTRGGDTQYF. The CDR3 nucleotides read TGTGCCAGCATACCCGCATTGGGGACCCGGGGAGGAGATACGCAGTATTTT.

The genes are TRBV19 and TRBJ1-4; D possibly corresponds to TRBD1 (5 bases). Germline V gives CDR1 LNHDA, CDR2 SQIVND (reference sequence). V lost 4 bases, J lost 6 bases, and 18 bases lay in between. The CDR3 spans 16 residues. In DNA form, the CDR3 reads TGTGCCAGTAGTAAGCGGGGGACGGCGGGCGATGAAAAACTGTTTTTT. Encoded protein: CASSKRGTAGDEKLFF.

J is TRBJ1-1 and V is TRBV7-3; TRBD1 might be the D (5 bases). Germline V gene sequence: CDR1 SGHTA, CDR2 FQGTGA. This CDR3 region has 13 residues. Trimming cost V 5 bases and J 6 bases, with 13 bases left between them. The CDR3 bases are TGTGCCAGCAGCCCCACTCCGGGGGCTGAAGCTTTCTTT. It codes for CASSPTPGAEAFF. The variable domain in full, completed from reference TRBV7-3 and TRBJ1-1, reads GAGVSQTPSNKVTEKGKYVELRCDPISGHTALYWYRQSLGQGPEFLIYFQGTGAADDSGLPNDRFFAVRPEGSVSTLKIQRTERGDSAVYLCASSPTPGAEAFFGQGTRLTVV.

Only a few counts were recorded for this clone. The CDR3 DNA reads as TGTGCCAGCAGCTATGACACTCGAGAGCAGTTCTTC. Translated: CASSYDTREQFF. The chain links TRBV7-6 to TRBJ2-1; D gene ambiguous. This CDR3 comprises 12 residues. Trimming left V 4 bases short and J 10 bases short, with 11 bases between. The V gene's germline CDR1 is SGHVS and CDR2 FNYEAQ. Combining the CDR3 with reference TRBV7-6 and TRBJ2-1 gives the whole variable domain GAGVSQSPRYKVTKRGQDVALRCDPISGHVSLYWYRQALGQGPEFLTYFNYEAQQDKSGLPNDRFSAERPEGSISTLTIQRTEQRDSAMYRCASSYDTREQFFGPGTRLTVL.

V and J are TRBV7-3 and TRBJ2-5; D perhaps matches TRBD1 (5 bases). Germline values: CDR1 SGHTA, CDR2 FQGTGA. The V and J ends lost 4 bases and 2 bases respectively, with 8 bases between them. The CDR3 is 13 residues long. CDR3 coding DNA: TGTGCCAGCAGCTCCCGACAGCAAGAGACCCAGTACTTC. Translation gives CASSSRQQETQYF.

This clone came up a few times. The rearrangement uses TRBV2 and TRBJ1-6; possibly TRBD1 for D (6 bases). The CDR3 has 16 amino acids. Germline values: CDR1 SNHLY, CDR2 FYNNEI. V was cut by 3 bases and J by 8 bases, with 17 bases left in between. This CDR3 reads CASSESEAGAYSPLHF. The CDR3 DNA sequence: TGTGCCAGCAGTGAGTCAGAGGCGGGGGCTTATTCACCCCTCCACTTT.

The chain has TRBV5-1 and TRBJ2-3, with TRBD1 identical over 8 bases. Germline CDR1 is SGHRS and CDR2 is YFSETQ. The CDR3 consists of 16 residues. With V trimmed by 4 bases and J by 1 base, 8 bases remained unmatched. Here the CDR3 reads CASSAGTGVRTDTQYF. CDR3 DNA sequence: TGCGCCAGCAGCGCGGGGACAGGTGTACGCACAGATACGCAGTATTTT. The entire variable domain, with the rest obtained from reference TRBV5-1 and TRBJ2-3, is as follows: KAGVTQTPRYLIKTRGQQVTLSCSPISGHRSVSWYQQTPGQGLQFLFEYFSETQRNKGNFPGRFSGRQFSNSRSEMNVSTLELGDSALYLCASSAGTGVRTDTQYFGPGTRLTVL.

This chain links TRBV19 with TRBJ1-2; possible D gene TRBD1, 5 bases. CDR1 and CDR2 (germline): LNHDA, SQIVND (reference sequence). V lost 2 bases to trimming and J lost 3 bases, with 10 bases between them. The CDR3 loop spans 14 amino acids. The chain's CDR3 is CASSIWGTDYGYTF. The CDR3 bases are TGTGCCAGTAGTATATGGGGGACTGACTATGGCTACACCTTC.

The table lists this clone with a count of one. CDR3 amino acids: CASSWSANTGELFF. CDR3 DNA: TGTGCCAGCAGTTGGTCGGCGAACACCGGGGAGCTGTTTTTT. The chain uses TRBV6-2 or TRBV6-3 and TRBJ2-2; D is uncertain. The ends were cut back, 4 bases at V and 0 bases at J, with 6 bases in the middle. CDR1 and CDR2 from the germline V gene are MNHEY and SVGEGT. The CDR3 loop spans 14 amino acids.

This rearrangement joins TRBV7-9 to TRBJ2-1, with 7 bases aligning to TRBD2. The CDR3 has 15 residues. Germline assignment: CDR1 SEHNR and CDR2 FQNEAQ (reference sequence). J was trimmed by 8 bases and V by 3 bases; bases with no gene match: 10. The CDR3 nucleotides are TGTGCCAGCAGCTTGACCGGACTAGTCAACCATGAGCAGTTCTTC. Translated, it gives CASSLTGLVNHEQFF.

The rearrangement uses TRBV5-4 and TRBJ2-5; 7 nucleotides line up with TRBD2. This CDR3 contains 17 residues. Trimming took 4 bases from V and 5 from J; bases not matched to a gene: 17. CDR1 SGHNT and CDR2 YYREEE come from the germline V gene (reference sequence). CDR3 region: CASSPGGGGGTWETQYF. The CDR3 region has the DNA TGTGCCAGCAGCCCAGGAGGCGGGGGAGGTACTTGGGAGACCCAGTACTTC.

The chain couples TRBV28 to TRBJ1-5, with D hard to call. Trimming removed 3 bases at V and 0 bases at J, with 12 bases between. CDR3 size: 16 residues. CDR1 MDHEN and CDR2 SYDVKM come from the germline V gene. CDR3 in amino acids: CASSLLSDYSNQPQHF. DNA for the CDR3: TGTGCCAGCAGTTTGCTCTCAGATTATAGCAATCAGCCCCAGCATTTT.

The gene calls are TRBV7-2 and TRBJ2-7; D remains ambiguous. The V end was cut by 0 bases, the J end by 3 bases, with 12 bases between. The V gene's germline CDR1 is SGHTA and CDR2 FQGNSA. The CDR3 loop spans 15 amino acids. Written as DNA, the CDR3 is TGTGCCAGCAGCTTAGCCAGACAACCTGGCTACGAGCAGTACTTC. Its protein product is CASSLARQPGYEQYF.

V is TRBV19 and J is TRBJ2-7; 13 bases line up with TRBD2. J gave up 3 bases and V 4 bases, and 9 bases lay outside the gene matches. This CDR3 is 17 amino acids long. Per germline, CDR1 LNHDA and CDR2 SQIVND (reference sequence). The CDR3 DNA sequence: TGTGCCAGTAGTACCCAACGGACTAGCGGGGGACACTACGAGCAGTACTTC. Translated, it gives CASSTQRTSGGHYEQYF.

The V and J genes are TRBV19 and TRBJ1-4; D is undetermined. The germline V and J ends were trimmed by 5 bases and 8 bases, with 9 bases remaining between them. CDR1 and CDR2 from the germline V gene are LNHDA and SQIVND (reference sequence). The CDR3 is made up of 12 amino acids. Here the CDR3 reads CASSPPGEKLFF. CDR3 sequence (DNA): TGTGCCAGTAGTCCGCCGGGGGAAAAACTGTTTTTT.

The chain combines TRBV19 with TRBJ1-2; the match to TRBD1 covers 7 bases. Trimming at V came to 7 bases and at J to 7 bases, leaving 15 bases not matched to a gene. This CDR3 is built from 15 residues. Looked up from germline, CDR1 is LNHDA and CDR2 is SQIVND (reference sequence). This CDR3 reads CASTPAGQPRGGYTF. CDR3 DNA: TGTGCCAGTACTCCCGCGGGACAGCCGAGGGGTGGCTACACCTTC.

This clone has only a few counts. This rearrangement joins TRBV5-1 to TRBJ1-6; 8 nucleotides align to TRBD1. CDR1 and CDR2 (germline): SGHRS, YFSETQ. V shed 4 bases and J 8 bases; nucleotides not matched to a gene: 5. This CDR3 has 14 amino acids. The chain's CDR3 is CASSPTGADSPLHF. CDR3 in DNA: TGCGCCAGCAGCCCGACAGGGGCTGATTCACCCCTCCACTTT. Based on the CDR3 plus reference TRBV5-1 and TRBJ1-6, the full variable domain is KAGVTQTPRYLIKTRGQQVTLSCSPISGHRSVSWYQQTPGQGLQFLFEYFSETQRNKGNFPGRFSGRQFSNSRSEMNVSTLELGDSALYLCASSPTGADSPLHFGNGTRLTVT.

J is TRBJ1-5 and V is TRBV7-2, with TRBD1 matching 11 bases. V lost 1 base and J lost 4; bases outside the gene matches: 12. CDR1 is SGHTA, CDR2 FQGNSA, per germline. The CDR3 loop spans 19 amino acids. The CDR3, as DNA: TGTGCCAGCAGCTTAGTGGGATCCGGGACAGGGGGTTTTAATCAGCCCCAGCATTTT. Its translation: CASSLVGSGTGGFNQPQHF.